This TCR beta chain appears in the sequencing data of a study of cytomegalovirus exposure and HLA in healthy donors. Overall study findings and caveats: There were some public TCRs occurring in many donors, but most TCR sequences were rare.

The study ran its PCR with 60 Vbeta and 13 Jbeta primers. Generated by immunoSEQ multiplex PCR, the TCRdb table keeps only in-frame clones and is missing some. The table has around 180,000 clones, roughly 70% seen once. To note about this clone: Antigen: not known.

With V trimmed by 3 bases and J by 8 bases, 7 bases remained unmatched. Germline CDR1 is MNHEY and CDR2 is SMNVEV (reference sequence). There are 14 residues in the CDR3. The sequenced sample was PBMCs. The TCR sequence derives from a girl between 10 and 17 years old in good health and CMV-seronegative. The chain combines TRBV27 with TRBJ2-1; 7 bases map to TRBD1. CDR3 sequence (DNA): TGTGCCAGCAGTTTCGAGACAGGGATAGATGAGCAGTTCTTC. This translates into CASSFETGIDEQFF.